This T cell receptor beta chain came from a study of breast tumors, draining lymph nodes, adjacent tissues. TCRdb recomputed calls from the multiplex PCR reads with MiXCR, one row per CDR3 protein. The sample yields some 85,000 distinct CDR3 sequences, roughly 29% seen once. Breast cancer patients provided tissue from their axillary draining lymph nodes. Broader study findings: Compared with basal-like, luminal-like tumors shared significantly more repertoire with nontumor tissue. That most tumor T cells come from lymph nodes remained unproven. Tumor TCR diversity was below lymph nodes but above nontumor tissue. The data were judged consistent with most tumor T cells coming from lymph node and expanding in tumor.

This clonotype was seen at least ten times. Its antigen is not known. This sequence was found in a female donor with breast cancer. Some clones in this sample may be carry-over from other donors' samples. The specimen was axillary lymph node tissue.

Written as DNA, the CDR3 is TGTGCCATCAGAACACCTACTAACAATGAGCAGTTCTTC. Its protein product is CAIRTPTNNEQFF. The chain couples TRBV10-3 to TRBJ2-1; D uncertain. This CDR3 is 13 amino acids long. Germline CDR1 reads ENHRY; CDR2 reads SYGVKD. V lost 6 bases, J lost 5 bases, and 11 bases lay in between.